This TCR beta chain was found in a study of OX40 agonist ivuxolimab in advanced cancers. Background on the study: While on treatment, patients had intravenous ivuxolimab at 0.01 to 10 mg/kg every 2 weeks. The mean age was approximately 60 years, ranging from about 20 to 79, with around four fifths of participants male.

The V end lost 6 bases, the J end lost 4 bases, and 16 bases lay between the germline ends. CDR1 is SGDLS, CDR2 YYNGEE, per germline. The CDR3 spans 15 residues. Notes on this clone: Its antigen is still unknown.

Only in-frame clones appear in the TCRdb table, and some are missing; sequencing was by immunoSEQ multiplex PCR. The sample holds around 150,000 clones, 93% seen once. Study-wide results and caveats: Averaged across samples, CD8+ T cells carried more expanded clones than CD4+ did. CD4+ and CD8+ blood T cells expanded clonally by week 6 at 0.1 to 3.0 mg/kg.

The clonotype comes from an adult with an advanced solid tumor such as melanoma, head and neck, liver or kidney cancer. The chain joins TRBV9 to TRBJ2-2, with D possibly TRBD2 on 5 matching bases. Sample: CD4+ or CD8+ T cells sorted from blood, taken in a trial of the OX40 agonist ivuxolimab. The CDR3 region has the DNA TGTGCCAGCATCCCGGGCCCCGCGGGCACCGGGGAGCTGTTTTTT. This sequence encodes CASIPGPAGTGELFF. Full variable domain (outside the CDR3, taken from reference TRBV9 and TRBJ2-2): DSGVTQTPKHLITATGQRVTLRCSPRSGDLSVYWYQQSLDQGLQFLIQYYNGEERAKGNILERFSAQQFPDLHSELNLSSLELGDSALYFCASIPGPAGTGELFFGEGSRLTVL.